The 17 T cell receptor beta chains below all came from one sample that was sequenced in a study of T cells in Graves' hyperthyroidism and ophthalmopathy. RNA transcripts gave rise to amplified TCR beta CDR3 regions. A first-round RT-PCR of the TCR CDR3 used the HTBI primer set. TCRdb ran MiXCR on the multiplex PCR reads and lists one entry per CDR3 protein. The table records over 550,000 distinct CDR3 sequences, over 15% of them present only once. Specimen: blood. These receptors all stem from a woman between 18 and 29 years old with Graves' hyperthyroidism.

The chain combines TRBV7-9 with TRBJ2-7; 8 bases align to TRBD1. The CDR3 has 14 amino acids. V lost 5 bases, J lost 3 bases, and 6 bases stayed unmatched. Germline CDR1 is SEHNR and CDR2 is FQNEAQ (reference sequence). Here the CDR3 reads CASSPQGAFYEQYF. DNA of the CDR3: TGTGCCAGCAGCCCTCAGGGGGCTTTCTACGAGCAGTACTTC.

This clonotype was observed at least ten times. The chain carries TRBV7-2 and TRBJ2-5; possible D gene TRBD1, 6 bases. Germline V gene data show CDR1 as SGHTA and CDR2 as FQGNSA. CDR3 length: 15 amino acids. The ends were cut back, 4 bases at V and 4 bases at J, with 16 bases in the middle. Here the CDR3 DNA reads TGTGCCAGCAGCTCCAGTATGGGGGCCAGAGAGACCCAGTACTTC. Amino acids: CASSSSMGARETQYF.

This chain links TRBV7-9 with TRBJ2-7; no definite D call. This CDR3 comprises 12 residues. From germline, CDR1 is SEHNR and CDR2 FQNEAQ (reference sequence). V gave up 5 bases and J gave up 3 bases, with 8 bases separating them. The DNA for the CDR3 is TGTGCCAGCAGCCCCAATCTCTACGAGCAGTACTTC. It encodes CASSPNLYEQYF.

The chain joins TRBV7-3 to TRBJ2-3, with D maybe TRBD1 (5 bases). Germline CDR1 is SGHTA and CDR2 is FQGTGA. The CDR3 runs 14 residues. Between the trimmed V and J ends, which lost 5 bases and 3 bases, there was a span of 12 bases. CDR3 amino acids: CASSPQGVTDTQYF. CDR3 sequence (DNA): TGTGCCAGCAGCCCCCAAGGGGTGACAGATACGCAGTATTTT.

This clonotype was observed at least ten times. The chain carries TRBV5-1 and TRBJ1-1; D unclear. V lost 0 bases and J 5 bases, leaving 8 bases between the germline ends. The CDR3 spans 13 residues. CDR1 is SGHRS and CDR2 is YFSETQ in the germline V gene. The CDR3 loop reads CASSLELGTEAFF. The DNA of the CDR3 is TGCGCCAGCAGCTTGGAATTGGGGACTGAAGCTTTCTTT.

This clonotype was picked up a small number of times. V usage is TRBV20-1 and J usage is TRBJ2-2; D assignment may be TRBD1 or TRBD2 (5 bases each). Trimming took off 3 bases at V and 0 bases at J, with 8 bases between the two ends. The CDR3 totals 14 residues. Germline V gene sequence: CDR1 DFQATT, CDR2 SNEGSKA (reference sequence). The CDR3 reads CSARGPTNTGELFF. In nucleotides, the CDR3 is TGCAGTGCTAGGGGACCGACGAACACCGGGGAGCTGTTTTTT.

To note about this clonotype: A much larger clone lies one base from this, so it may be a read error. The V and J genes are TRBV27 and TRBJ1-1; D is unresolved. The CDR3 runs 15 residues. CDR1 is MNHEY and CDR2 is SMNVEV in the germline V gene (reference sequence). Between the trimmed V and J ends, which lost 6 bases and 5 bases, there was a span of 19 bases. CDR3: CASSQGSSPGTEAFF. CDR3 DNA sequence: TGTGCCAGCAGCCAAGGGTCATCTCCGGGGACTGAAGCTTTCTTT.

The DNA of the CDR3 is TGTGCCAGCAGTCGGACAGGGGGCAACGAGCAGTACTTC. This codes for CASSRTGGNEQYF. The genes are TRBV6-1 and TRBJ2-7; 11 bases agree with TRBD1. The germline gives CDR1 MNHNS, CDR2 SASEGT. The CDR3 covers 13 residues. Germline trimming cut 5 bases from V and 5 bases from J; bases unmatched to any gene: 2.

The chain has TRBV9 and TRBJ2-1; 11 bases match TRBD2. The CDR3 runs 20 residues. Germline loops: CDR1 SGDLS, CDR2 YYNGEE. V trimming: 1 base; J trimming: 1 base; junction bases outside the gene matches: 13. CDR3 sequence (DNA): TGTGCCAGCAGCGTACGGGGGGTTGGGGGACTAGCGGTTTCCTACAATGAGCAGTTCTTC. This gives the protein CASSVRGVGGLAVSYNEQFF.

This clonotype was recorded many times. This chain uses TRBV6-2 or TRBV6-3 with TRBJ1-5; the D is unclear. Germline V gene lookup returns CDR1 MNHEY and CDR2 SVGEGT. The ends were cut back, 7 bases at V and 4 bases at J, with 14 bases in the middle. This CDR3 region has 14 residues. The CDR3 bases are TGTGCCAGCACTATAGCCCAGGAGAATCAGCCCCAGCATTTT. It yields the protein CASTIAQENQPQHF.

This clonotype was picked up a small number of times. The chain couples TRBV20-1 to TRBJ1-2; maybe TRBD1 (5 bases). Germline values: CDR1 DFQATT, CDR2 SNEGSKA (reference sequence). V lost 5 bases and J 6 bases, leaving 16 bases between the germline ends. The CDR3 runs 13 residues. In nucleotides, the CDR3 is TGCAGTGCTTTCGATATCAGGGTAGATGGCTACACCTTC. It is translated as CSAFDIRVDGYTF.

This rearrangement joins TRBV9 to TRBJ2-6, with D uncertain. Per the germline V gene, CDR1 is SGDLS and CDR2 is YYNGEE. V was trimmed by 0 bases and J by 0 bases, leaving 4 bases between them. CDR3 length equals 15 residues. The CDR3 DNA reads TGTGCCAGCAGCGTAGGTCTCTCTGGGGCCAACGTCCTGACTTTC. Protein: CASSVGLSGANVLTF.

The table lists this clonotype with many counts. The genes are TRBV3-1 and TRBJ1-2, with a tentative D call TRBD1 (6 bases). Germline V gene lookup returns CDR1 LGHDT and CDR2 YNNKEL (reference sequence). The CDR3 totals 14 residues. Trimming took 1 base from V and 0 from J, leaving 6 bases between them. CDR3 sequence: CASSQGTANYGYTF. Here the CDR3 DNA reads TGTGCCAGCAGCCAAGGGACAGCTAACTATGGCTACACCTTC.

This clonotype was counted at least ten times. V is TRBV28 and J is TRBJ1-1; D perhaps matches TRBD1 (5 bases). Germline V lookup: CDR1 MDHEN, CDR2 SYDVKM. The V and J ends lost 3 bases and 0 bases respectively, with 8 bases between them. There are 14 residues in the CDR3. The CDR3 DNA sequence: TGTGCCAGCAGTTTCGTGGGACTGAACACTGAAGCTTTCTTT. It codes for CASSFVGLNTEAFF. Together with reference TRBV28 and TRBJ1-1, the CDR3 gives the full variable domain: DVKVTQSSRYLVKRTGEKVFLECVQDMDHENMFWYRQDPGLGLRLIYFSYDVKMKEKGDIPEGYSVSREKKERFSLILESASTNQTSMYLCASSFVGLNTEAFFGQGTRLTVV.

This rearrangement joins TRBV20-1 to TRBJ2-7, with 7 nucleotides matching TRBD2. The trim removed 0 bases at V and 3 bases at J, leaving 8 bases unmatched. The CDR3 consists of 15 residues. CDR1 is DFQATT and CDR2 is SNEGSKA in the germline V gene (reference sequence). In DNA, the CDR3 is TGCAGTGCTAGAGACGGTGGGGGGGACTACTACGAGCAGTACTTC. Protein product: CSARDGGGDYYEQYF.

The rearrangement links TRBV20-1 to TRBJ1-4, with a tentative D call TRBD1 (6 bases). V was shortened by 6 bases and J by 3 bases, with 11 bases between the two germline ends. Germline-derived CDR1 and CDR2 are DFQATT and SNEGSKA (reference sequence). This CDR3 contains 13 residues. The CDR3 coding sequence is TGCAGTGCGGGGGCACGACCTAATGAAAAACTGTTTTTT. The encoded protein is CSAGARPNEKLFF.

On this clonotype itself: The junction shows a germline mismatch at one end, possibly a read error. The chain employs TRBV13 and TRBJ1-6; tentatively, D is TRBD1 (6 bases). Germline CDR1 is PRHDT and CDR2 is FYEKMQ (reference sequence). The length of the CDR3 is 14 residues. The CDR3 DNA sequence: TGTACCAGCAGCCTCAGGGGTAGAGAGTCACCCCTCCACTTT. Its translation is CTSSLRGRESPLHF.